This is a list of T cell receptor beta chains from one sample in a study of shared clonotypes between healthy human individuals. Profiled with immunoSEQ multiplex PCR; TCRdb holds only in-frame clones, not every one. The sample has millions of clones, 85% to 95% seen once. Sequenced sample: naive CD8+ T cells from PBMCs. The receptors shown here come from a man aged 18 to 35 in good health. Some clones in this sample may be carry-over from other donors' samples. CDR3s include the opening cysteine and the closing phenylalanine or tryptophan. A D gene is named only where the DNA matches it firmly. The size entry is marked missing in some rows and otherwise reads once, few, many or a size class.

clone_size | j_call | v_call | d_call | cdr3_nt | cdr3_aa
. | TRBJ1-2 | TRBV6-5 | . | TGTGCCAGCAGTTACGATCACGGTTCCTATGGCTACACCTTC | CASSYDHGSYGYTF
. | TRBJ2-1 | TRBV27 | TRBD2 | TGTGCCAGCAGACTTAGGACTAGCGGGTTTTTGAGCTCCTACAATGAGCAGTTCTTC | CASRLRTSGFLSSYNEQFF
. | TRBJ2-3 | TRBV27 | . | TGTGCCAGCAGTTTAAGAGGAGATACGCAGTATTTT | CASSLRGDTQYF
. | TRBJ2-7 | TRBV27 | . | TGTGCCAGCAGTGACGGACTGACCTACGAGCAGTACTTC | CASSDGLTYEQYF
. | TRBJ2-5 | TRBV7-6 | . | TGTGCCAGCAGCTTAGTGAGGCCACCAACCCCCCAAGAGACCCAGTACTTC | CASSLVRPPTPQETQYF
. | TRBJ2-7 | TRBV7-2 | . | TGTGCCAGTACCCTGTTGGGGGGCGCAGAGGAGCAGTACTTC | CASTLLGGAEEQYF
. | TRBJ2-4 | TRBV29-1 | . | TGCAGCGTTGAAGATCTTCTAGGAGGGCTAGCCAAAAACATTCAGTACTTC | CSVEDLLGGLAKNIQYF
. | TRBJ1-5 | TRBV27 | . | TGTGCCAGCAGTCCCTGGGGGGGTGGCAATCAGCCCCAGCATTTT | CASSPWGGGNQPQHF
. | TRBJ2-4 | TRBV27 | . | TGTGCCAGCAGAAATCTCCTCGGAGGTAAAAAAAACATTCAGTACTTC | CASRNLLGGKKNIQYF
once | TRBJ1-5 | TRBV27 | . | TGTGCCAGCAGTTTATCTTTCCGCAGGGGCGATCAGCCCCAGCATTTT | CASSLSFRRGDQPQHF
. | TRBJ1-2 | TRBV7-9 | TRBD1 | TGTGCCAGCCGAGGGGGACAGGGGGCTCACTATGGCTACACCTTC | CASRGGQGAHYGYTF
. | TRBJ1-1 | TRBV19 | . | TGTGCCAGTAGTATTCTCAACACTGAAGCTTTCTTT | CASSILNTEAFF
. | TRBJ2-5 | TRBV6-6 | TRBD2 | TGTGCCAGCATGACACGGCCTAGCGGGACCCAAGAGACCCAGTACTTC | CASMTRPSGTQETQYF
. | TRBJ2-3 | TRBV6-1 | TRBD2 | TGTGCCAGCAGTGGATGGACTAGCGTCACAGATACGCAGTATTTT | CASSGWTSVTDTQYF
. | TRBJ1-2 | TRBV7-9 | . | TGTGCCAGCAGCCTTTCCTATGGCTACACCTTC | CASSLSYGYTF
. | TRBJ2-1 | TRBV11-2 | TRBD2 | TGTGCCAGCAGCCGAACCGGGACTAGCTCCTACAATGAGCAGTTCTTC | CASSRTGTSSYNEQFF
. | TRBJ2-1 | TRBV7-9 | . | TGTGCCAGCAGCTTAGTTCGCCTAGACAATGAGCAGTTCTTC | CASSLVRLDNEQFF
. | TRBJ2-7 | TRBV7-9 | . | TGTGCCAGCAGCCCCGATGTGGGGCAGCAGTACTTC | CASSPDVGQQYF
. | TRBJ2-1 | TRBV7-9 | TRBD2 | TGTGCCAGCTTGGCGGGGGTCTCCTACAATGAGCAGTTCTTC | CASLAGVSYNEQFF
once | TRBJ2-7 | TRBV30 | . | TGTGCCGAGACCCCGGACGGTTCCTACGAGCAGTACTTC | CAETPDGSYEQYF
. | TRBJ1-5 | TRBV2 | . | TGTGCCAGCAGCCGACCCGAGGGGTATAGCAATCAGCCCCAGCATTTT | CASSRPEGYSNQPQHF
. | TRBJ2-7 | TRBV11-2 | TRBD1 | TGTGCCAGCAGCCCGGGACAGGGCCCCTACGAGCAGTACTTC | CASSPGQGPYEQYF
. | TRBJ1-1 | TRBV28 | . | TGTGCCAGCAGTTCCTGGCGCACTGAAGCTTTCTTT | CASSSWRTEAFF
once | TRBJ1-1 | TRBV27 | . | TGTGCCAGCGGCCGGGACAAAGCTTTCTTT | CASGRDKAFF
. | TRBJ1-2 | TRBV27 | . | TGTGCCAGCCGCAAAGCGGGGGACGTCTATGGCTACACCTTC | CASRKAGDVYGYTF
. | TRBJ2-7 | TRBV7-9 | . | TGTGCCAGCAGCTTAGCTGGTCTATCACCCTACGAGCAGTACTTC | CASSLAGLSPYEQYF
few | TRBJ1-1 | TRBV7-9 | TRBD1 | TGTGCCAGCAGCAGTCGACAGGGGCAGAACACTGAAGCTTTCTTT | CASSSRQGQNTEAFF
. | TRBJ2-1 | TRBV7-9 | . | TGTGCCAGCAGCCACGTCCGCGGGCCGGCCTACAATGAGCAGTTCTTC | CASSHVRGPAYNEQFF
. | TRBJ2-1 | TRBV9 | TRBD2 | TGTGCCAGCAGCGTAGCTGAGACTAGCGTTAATGAGCAGTTCTTC | CASSVAETSVNEQFF
. | TRBJ2-5 | TRBV25-1 | . | TGTGCCAGCAGTGAAGATTGGGGGACCCAGTACTTC | CASSEDWGTQYF
. | TRBJ2-1 | TRBV2 | TRBD1 | TGTGCCGGAAATCAGGGGGACGACGAGCAGTTCTTC | CAGNQGDDEQFF
. | TRBJ1-2 | TRBV5-6 | . | TGTGCCAGCAGAGAGGGGGGGGCTGGTGGGTATGGCTACACCTTC | CASREGGAGGYGYTF
. | TRBJ1-1 | TRBV9 | . | TGTGCCAGCAGCGGAACGACTACTGAAGCTTTCTTT | CASSGTTTEAFF
. | TRBJ2-1 | TRBV7-2 | . | TGTGCCAGCAGCTTATGGGCAGGATACAGCTCCTACAATGAGCAGTTCTTC | CASSLWAGYSSYNEQFF
. | TRBJ1-1 | TRBV10-1 | . | TGCGCCAGCAGTGACGCCCGGGGCACTGAAGCTTTCTTT | CASSDARGTEAFF
. | TRBJ2-2 | TRBV4-3 | TRBD2 | TGCGCCAGCAGCCAAGGGGGGAGCGGGAGGGCCTGGAGTACCGGGGAGCTGTTTTTT | CASSQGGSGRAWSTGELFF
. | TRBJ2-7 | TRBV4-3 | TRBD2 | TGCGCCAGCAGCCAAGTTTGGACTAGCGGGCCCCTAGGGGAGCAGTACTTC | CASSQVWTSGPLGEQYF
. | TRBJ1-5 | TRBV10-3 | TRBD1 | TGTGCCATCAGTGGGACAGGGGGAGGCAATCAGCCCCAGCATTTT | CAISGTGGGNQPQHF
. | TRBJ2-5 | TRBV28 | TRBD1 | TGTGCCAGCAAACGACAGGGGGAAGCAGAGACCCAGTACTTC | CASKRQGEAETQYF
once | TRBJ2-7 | TRBV28 | . | TGTGCCAGCAGTTTAGGCAGGGCGGGCGAGCAGTACTTC | CASSLGRAGEQYF